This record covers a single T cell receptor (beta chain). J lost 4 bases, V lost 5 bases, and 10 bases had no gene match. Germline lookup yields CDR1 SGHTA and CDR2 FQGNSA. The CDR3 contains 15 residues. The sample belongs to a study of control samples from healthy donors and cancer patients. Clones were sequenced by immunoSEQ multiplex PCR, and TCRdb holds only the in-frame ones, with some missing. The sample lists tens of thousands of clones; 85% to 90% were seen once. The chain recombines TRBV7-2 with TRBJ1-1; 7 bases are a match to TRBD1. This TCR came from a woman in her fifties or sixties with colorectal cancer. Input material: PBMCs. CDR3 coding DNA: TGTGCCAGCAGCCCTAGACAGGGCCCCGGCACTGAAGCTTTCTTT. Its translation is CASSPRQGPGTEAFF.